A selection of T cell receptor beta chains follows, all from one sample in a study of blood T cells in healthy people across ages. Each CDR3 protein gets one entry after TCRdb re-called the 5' RACE reads with MiXCR. This sample has over 600,000 distinct CDR3 sequences, with around 38% found just once. The sequenced material came from blood. The receptor source for this set is a man of 80 years or more in good health. CDR3s include the opening cysteine and the closing phenylalanine or tryptophan. Each record gives: J gene, D gene, V gene, clone size, CDR3 length, CDR3 DNA, CDR3 protein. D genes are given only for firm matches. Only some rows state a clone size, as once, few, many or a class for expanded clones.

J: TRBJ1-2; D: .; V: TRBV29-1; size: .; length: 14; DNA: TGCAGCGTTGGGGATGACACCCTCGCTTTTGGCTACACCTTC; CDR3: CSVGDDTLAFGYTF
J: TRBJ1-5; D: .; V: TRBV7-2; size: .; length: 13; DNA: TGTGCCAGCAGCGTGACAGTGAGTCAGCCCCAGCATTTT; CDR3: CASSVTVSQPQHF
J: TRBJ2-3; D: TRBD1; V: TRBV9; size: few; length: 19; DNA: TGTGCCAGCAGCGCTTTATGGACCGGGACAGGGGGCGTCACAGATACGCAGTATTTT; CDR3: CASSALWTGTGGVTDTQYF
J: TRBJ2-1; D: .; V: TRBV27; size: .; length: 18; DNA: TGTGCCAGCAGTTTAAGATTATTACCGCCGAGCTCCTACAATGAGCAGTTCTTC; CDR3: CASSLRLLPPSSYNEQFF
J: TRBJ2-5; D: TRBD1; V: TRBV12-3/TRBV12-4; size: once; length: 15; DNA: TGTGCCAGCAGTTACGACAGGGATCTTATGGATGAGCAGTACTTC; CDR3: CASSYDRDLMDEQYF
J: TRBJ2-1; D: .; V: TRBV19; size: .; length: 13; DNA: TGTGCCAGTAGTAGAGACTACTACAATGAGCAGTTCTTC; CDR3: CASSRDYYNEQFF
J: TRBJ2-5; D: TRBD2; V: TRBV29-1; size: few; length: 19; DNA: TGCAGCGTAGCCTTGTTTGGCCGGGGGGGGGCTCTGATCCAAGAGACCCAGTACTTC; CDR3: CSVALFGRGGALIQETQYF
J: TRBJ1-5; D: .; V: TRBV20-1; size: .; length: 14; DNA: TGCAGTGCTAGTAGGCGGGGTAACAATCAGCCCCAGCATTTT; CDR3: CSASRRGNNQPQHF
J: TRBJ2-7; D: TRBD2; V: TRBV20-1; size: few; length: 16; DNA: TGCAGTGCCCACAGCTCGGGGGGAATTTCCTACAATGAGCAGTACTTC; CDR3: CSAHSSGGISYNEQYF
J: TRBJ2-4; D: .; V: TRBV5-1; size: few; length: 17; DNA: TGCGCCAGCAGCCCTCTGGATCTGGGGGCCTCCAAAAACATTCAGTACTTC; CDR3: CASSPLDLGASKNIQYF
J: TRBJ1-6; D: TRBD1; V: TRBV20-1; size: .; length: 15; DNA: TGCAGTGCTAGAGACCAGGGACAGAGAAATTCACCCCTCCACTTT; CDR3: CSARDQGQRNSPLHF
J: TRBJ2-3; D: TRBD2; V: TRBV6-2/TRBV6-3; size: .; length: 16; DNA: TGTGCCAGCAGTATTACTAGCGGGGCGAGCACAGATACGCAGTATTTT; CDR3: CASSITSGASTDTQYF
J: TRBJ2-5; D: .; V: TRBV7-9; size: few; length: 13; DNA: TGTGCCAGCAGCTTTATGGTTGGGAATACCCAGTACTTC; CDR3: CASSFMVGNTQYF
J: TRBJ2-1; D: .; V: TRBV7-3; size: few; length: 14; DNA: TGTGCCAGCAGCTTAACGGGGGGAATTAATGAGCAGTTCTTC; CDR3: CASSLTGGINEQFF
J: TRBJ2-5; D: .; V: TRBV7-3; size: many; length: 13; DNA: TGTGCCAGCAGCTCGGACTATCAAGAGACCCAGTACTTC; CDR3: CASSSDYQETQYF
J: TRBJ1-1; D: .; V: TRBV7-9; size: .; length: 12; DNA: TGTGCCAGCACCTTAGGACAAGGTGAAGCTTTCTTT; CDR3: CASTLGQGEAFF
J: TRBJ2-7; D: TRBD1; V: TRBV30; size: few; length: 12; DNA: TGTGCCGGACAGGGGTTCCGGGGCGAGCAGTACTTC; CDR3: CAGQGFRGEQYF
J: TRBJ1-4; D: TRBD1; V: TRBV10-3; size: .; length: 15; DNA: TGTGCCATCAGTGAGCCTGCAGGGGGCCAGGAAAAACTGTTTTTT; CDR3: CAISEPAGGQEKLFF
J: TRBJ2-5; D: .; V: TRBV4-2; size: .; length: 14; DNA: TGTGCCAGCAGCCAATCTGACAGAAAAGAGACCCAGTACTTC; CDR3: CASSQSDRKETQYF
J: TRBJ2-7; D: .; V: TRBV3-1; size: .; length: 13; DNA: TGTGCCAGCAGCCTAAGAGGGTACTACGAGCAGTACTTC; CDR3: CASSLRGYYEQYF
J: TRBJ2-4; D: .; V: TRBV27; size: .; length: 12; DNA: TGTGCCAGGGGCATCCCACGGCACATTCAGTACTTC; CDR3: CARGIPRHIQYF
J: TRBJ2-1; D: TRBD1; V: TRBV7-2; size: many; length: 14; DNA: TGTGCCAGCAGCCCGAGAACAGGGGAAGCGGAGCAGTTCTTC; CDR3: CASSPRTGEAEQFF
J: TRBJ2-1; D: TRBD1; V: TRBV5-6; size: .; length: 16; DNA: TGTGCCAGCAGCATAACAGGGGTCGCGGGCAACAATGAGCAGTTCTTC; CDR3: CASSITGVAGNNEQFF